One sample yielded the 17 T cell receptor beta chains listed below, sequenced in a study of blood T cell repertoires in COVID-19. Assay: immunoSEQ multiplex PCR; the TCRdb copy retains only in-frame clones and omits some. The repertoire holds under 200,000 clones, with roughly four fifths as singletons. Sequences were obtained from peripheral blood. Source of these receptors: a woman aged 40 to 55 with acute or convalescent COVID-19.

This chain uses TRBV5-4 with TRBJ2-7; D ambiguous. CDR1 and CDR2 from the germline V gene are SGHNT and YYREEE (reference sequence). The CDR3 covers 14 residues. V lost 1 base and J lost 7, with 15 bases in between. This chain's CDR3 is CASSLTPVPQEQYF. CDR3 bases: TGTGCCAGCAGCTTGACTCCCGTTCCGCAAGAGCAGTACTTC.

The V and J genes are TRBV5-4 and TRBJ2-1; D call uncertain. Germline V CDR1 and CDR2: SGHNT, YYREEE (reference sequence). Trimming stripped 7 bases from V and 1 base from J, with 3 bases between. CDR3 length equals 11 residues. This CDR3 is CASQSYNEQFF. The CDR3 nucleotides read TGTGCCAGCCAGTCCTACAATGAGCAGTTCTTC.

The table lists this clone with a count of one. The chain employs TRBV7-9 and TRBJ1-3; no clear D. The CDR3 covers 12 residues. CDR1 is SEHNR, CDR2 FQNEAQ, per germline (reference sequence). Trimming left V 1 base short and J 14 bases short, with 12 bases between. CDR3 amino acids: CASSLVGLAVYF. CDR3 bases: TGTGCCAGCAGCTTAGTTGGGCTAGCGGTATATTTT.

The genes are TRBV9 and TRBJ1-2; D not certain. Germline loops: CDR1 SGDLS, CDR2 YYNGEE. There are 13 residues in the CDR3. The V end lost 6 bases, the J end lost 5 bases, and 14 bases lay between the germline ends. The chain's CDR3 is CASTAAQEYGYTF. CDR3 sequence (DNA): TGTGCCAGCACCGCGGCCCAAGAATATGGCTACACCTTC.

The genes are TRBV28 and TRBJ2-5, with D possibly matching TRBD1 (5 bases). This CDR3 has 17 amino acids. Germline V gives CDR1 MDHEN, CDR2 SYDVKM. V lost 1 base, J lost 2 bases, and 17 bases lay in between. The CDR3 is CASSLLSARVKQETQYF. DNA of the CDR3: TGTGCCAGCAGTTTATTATCCGCCAGGGTTAAGCAAGAGACCCAGTACTTC.

The genes are TRBV28 and TRBJ2-3; D is unclear. V shed 5 bases and J shed 2 bases, with 2 bases lying between them. This CDR3 contains 11 residues. The germline CDR1 and CDR2 sequences are MDHEN and SYDVKM. CDR3 DNA sequence: TGTGCCAGCAGTCTCACAGATACGCAGTATTTT. Encoded protein: CASSLTDTQYF.

Of note for this clone: A read error may produce the germline difference seen at one junction end. This sequence joins TRBV3-1 (or the pseudogene TRBV3-2) and TRBJ2-3, with 7 bases matching TRBD1. The CDR3 loop spans 15 amino acids. CDR1 LGHDT and CDR2 YNNKEL come from the germline V gene (reference sequence). This chain's CDR3 is CASSLPQGVAETQYF. CDR3 nucleotide sequence: TGTGCCAGCAGCCTTCCTCAGGGGGTGGCAGAAACGCAGTATTTT.

The chain couples TRBV14 to TRBJ2-7, with 11 bases aligning to TRBD1. Germline CDR1 is SGHDN and CDR2 is FVKESK. Trimming at V came to 3 bases and at J to 4 bases, leaving 2 bases not matched to a gene. This CDR3 comprises 14 residues. The CDR3 loop reads CASSHGTGGYEQYF. DNA for the CDR3: TGTGCCAGCAGCCATGGGACAGGGGGATACGAGCAGTACTTC.

The chain carries TRBV9 and TRBJ1-1, with TRBD1 as a possible D gene (6 bases). The V and J ends lost 4 bases and 0 bases respectively, with 16 bases between them. Germline loops: CDR1 SGDLS, CDR2 YYNGEE. The CDR3 covers 16 residues. CDR3 nucleotides: TGTGCCAGCAGCCCTAACCCACAGGGTCTGAACACTGAAGCTTTCTTT. Amino acid sequence: CASSPNPQGLNTEAFF.

V gene TRBV10-3 combines with J gene TRBJ2-2; D unclear. CDR1 and CDR2 from the germline V gene are ENHRY and SYGVKD. The CDR3 runs to 12 residues. V lost 3 bases and J 7 bases, leaving 6 bases between the germline ends. This chain's CDR3 is CAISDFVGELFF. The CDR3, as DNA: TGTGCCATCAGTGACTTTGTCGGGGAGCTGTTTTTT.

V and J are TRBV29-1 and TRBJ1-1; D is ambiguous. Germline V gene lookup returns CDR1 SQVTM and CDR2 ANQGSEA. V gave up 4 bases and J gave up 5 bases, with 20 bases separating them. CDR3 length: 15 residues. CDR3 nucleotide sequence: TGCAGCGTTGCGATCAGCCCCACGCAGGTGACTGAAGCTTTCTTT. It translates to CSVAISPTQVTEAFF.

The genes are TRBV5-5 and TRBJ2-7; a weak D match, TRBD2 (5 bases). The CDR3 loop spans 13 amino acids. V dropped 0 bases and J dropped 4 bases, with 8 bases sitting between them. The germline V gene encodes CDR1 SGHKS and CDR2 YYEKEE (reference sequence). CDR3 bases: TGTGCCAGCAGCTTGGATCGGAGGTACGAGCAGTACTTC. Its protein is CASSLDRRYEQYF.

The gene calls are TRBV10-2 and TRBJ1-2; D unclear. Per germline, CDR1 WSHSY and CDR2 SAAADI. This CDR3 comprises 12 residues. The V end lost 2 bases, the J end lost 8 bases, and 9 bases lay between the germline ends. CDR3 sequence: CASSEGLGGYTF. In DNA, the CDR3 is TGCGCCAGCAGTGAGGGTCTTGGCGGCTACACCTTC.

This clone appeared a single time. Its ends do not fully match the called genes, so a read error is possible. The chain uses TRBV19 and TRBJ1-1; TRBD1 is a possible D gene (6 bases). This CDR3 contains 16 residues. Germline-derived CDR1 and CDR2 are LNHDA and SQIVND (reference sequence). Written as DNA, the CDR3 is TGTGCCAGTAGTATAAGATGGGGAACAGGGACGACTGGAGCTTTCTTT. It specifies CASSIRWGTGTTGAFF.

The chain links TRBV12-3 or TRBV12-4 to TRBJ2-7; TRBD2 matches at 7 bases. V dropped 9 bases and J dropped 3; count of bases not matched to a gene: 5. CDR3 length: 12 amino acids. The CDR3 reads CASGGVGYEQYF. CDR3 DNA sequence: TGTGCCAGTGGGGGGGTGGGCTACGAGCAGTACTTC.

V is TRBV5-1 and J is TRBJ1-4, with D tentatively TRBD1 (5 bases). This CDR3 has 15 residues. The V end lost 6 bases, the J end lost 2 bases, and 14 bases lay between the germline ends. Per germline, CDR1 SGHRS and CDR2 YFSETQ. This CDR3 reads CASKGTGVTNEKLFF. CDR3 in DNA: TGCGCCAGCAAGGGGACGGGGGTGACTAATGAAAAACTGTTTTTT.

The chain is built from TRBV7-2 and TRBJ2-7, with a weak D call TRBD1 (6 bases). The germline V gene encodes CDR1 SGHTA and CDR2 FQGNSA. The V end lost 5 bases, the J end lost 6 bases, and 14 bases lay between the germline ends. CDR3 length: 13 residues. The CDR3 coding sequence is TGTGCCAGCAGCGTATACAGGGTTGCCGAGCAGTACTTC. Its protein product is CASSVYRVAEQYF.